This T cell receptor beta chain came from a study of regulatory T cells in long-lasting Graves disease (dated by TCRdb to the early 2020s). In the study overall: In the newly diagnosed Graves' disease group, patients had been taking antithyroid drugs for less than 3 months. This study used TCR sequencing and RNA sequencing of peripheral blood to compare persistent Graves' disease patients against newly diagnosed Graves' disease patients. The study took place in China and was registered as a clinical trial. A total of around 35 samples underwent TCR sequencing: roughly 13 from persistent and around 20 from newly diagnosed Graves' disease patients.

Library generation was performed with multiplex PCR. Sequencing instrument: Illumina HiSeq 4000. To build TCR beta libraries, CDR3 regions were amplified by Arm-PCR using iRepertoire HTBI primers. Before sequencing, the PCR products went through gel purification. Per the source publication's procedure: Across samples, 60 to 70 TRBV and 14 TRBJ segments were identified and used for gene usage analysis of CDR3 amino acid clonotypes. COPE and FqMerger were used to merge the filtered high-quality paired reads into contigs. BLAST was used to align contigs to IMGT TRBV, TRBD and TRBJ reference genes, with CDR3 defined following IMGT. Any clonotype with a frequency above 0.1% was counted as a highly expanded clone. Shannon entropy served as the measure of repertoire diversity, while the Gini coefficient captured V-J evenness. Clonotypes shared by more than one individual were considered public. In-frame beta chains were kept once TCRdb had trimmed the public reads at Q25 with fastp and called clones with MiXCR. One record per CDR3 amino acid sequence lists the most common genes and DNA. TCRdb's processing, not the authors' own work, is the source of the V and J calls. The sample has 350,000 to 550,000 distinct CDR3 sequences on record, about a sixth of them singletons. The ten biggest clones cover approximately 22% of the sample.

What this sample's time point label stands for: newly diagnosed GD, antithyroid drugs for less than 3 months. For both TCR sequencing and RNA sequencing, RNA was extracted from PBMCs in TRIzol. The diagnosis of Graves' disease followed American Thyroid Association guidelines. The patients came from an endocrinology department in Xi'an, China. Each patient gave 7.5 to 10 milliliters of peripheral blood, collected in an EDTA anticoagulant tube. Ficoll Paque Plus density gradient separation was used to isolate PBMCs, and no further T cell sorting was performed. An Agilent 2100 Bioanalyzer and agarose gel were used to check RNA quality, while a NanoDrop 2000 measured RNA concentration. The study at large found these results: Lower TCR Shannon entropy and fewer highly expanded clones were observed in persistent Graves' disease patients than in newly diagnosed patients, which suggested clonal expansion. Preferential use of TRBV28, TRBJ1-2 and TRBJ2-5 was observed in persistent disease, whereas TRBV20-1 and TRBJ2-1 were favored in newly diagnosed disease. The study examined only peripheral blood because the primary lesion, thyroid tissue, could not be accessed. A larger number of public clonotypes was shared among persistent patients (over 2,500) than among newly diagnosed patients (more than 850). Sequencing and analysis were restricted to the TCR beta chain. The small sample size was acknowledged by the authors as a limitation that may reduce accuracy.

This clonotype has ten or more counts. What this receptor recognizes is not known. Base qualities were left out, and no much larger clone turns up one base away. The trim is 2 bases for V and 8 bases for J, with a gap of 13 bases between the germline ends. The germline V gene gives CDR1 as SGHVS and CDR2 as FQNEAQ. Its CDR3 holds 14 amino acids, cysteine through phenylalanine. The entry retains the CDR3 DNA only, 42 bases that are in frame from base 1. This same sample was also taken into another study, of T cells in Graves' hyperthyroidism and ophthalmopathy. Looking at the second paper: Stable Graves' hyperthyroidism was defined as no progression to ophthalmopathy during 18 months of follow-up. Hyperthyroidism patients were newly diagnosed, had a disease duration of under 2 months, and were aged 18 to 65 years. Any patient with an uncontrolled infection, another autoimmune disease, pregnancy or lactation was excluded. Clinical symptoms, serum thyroxine and TRAb, thyroid ultrasound, and orbital computed tomography formed the basis for the diagnoses. The first round of RT-PCR for the TCR CDR3 was performed with the HTBI primer set and the Qiagen OneStep RT-PCR kit. Most expanded thyroid clonotypes (frequency above 0.001) were also found in blood, which suggests that blood repertoires may mirror thyroid immune responses. A model built on a 13 V-J signature distinguished ophthalmopathy from stable hyperthyroidism, reaching about 88% sensitivity and around 82% specificity in cross-validation and 80%/75% in testing. During validation, the model predicted progression to ophthalmopathy a median of roughly 7.1 months ahead of onset, with just under 71% sensitivity and 72.22% specificity. TCR V-J signatures able to tell the groups apart were searched for in a discovery cohort of approximately 95 patients, of whom over 40 had Graves' ophthalmopathy and around 57 had stable Graves' hyperthyroidism. An independent validation cohort of under 20 hyperthyroidism patients and over 15 patients who later progressed to ophthalmopathy tested prospective prediction of ophthalmopathy. The 100 discovery patients were randomly split 7:3 into training and test sets. The study also compared thyroid tissue and blood T-cell repertoires from a handful of Graves' hyperthyroidism patients. After blood sampling, hyperthyroidism patients were treated with methimazole at a starting dose of 30 mg daily, and ophthalmopathy patients were treated with high-dose intravenous methylprednisolone. A second multiplex PCR round built the libraries, followed by size selection and purification. Paired-end sequencing of the libraries was performed with 100 bp reads on an Illumina HiSeq2000. Raw data were processed with SOAPnuke, discarding reads with adapters, uncalled bases, mean Phred below 15, or no exact constant-primer or identifier match. COPE v1.2.5 was used to merge high-quality paired reads, and clonotypes were defined as unique nucleotide sequences. MiTCR v1.1 was used to align clonotypes to the IMGT TRBV, TRBD and TRBJ reference segments. The analysis included only V-J combinations with a frequency above 0.0001, which together covered around 99% of the repertoires. A TCS score was defined as the ratio of F50 (clonal expansion) to E x V (chaos), with BLOSUM62-based TCRdist applied between CDR3 peptides within each V-J. Welch's t-statistics and random forest reduced fewer than 550 V-J features to 10 to 15, which were used in a naive Bayes classifier (R e1071). Sample size was not statistically predetermined, and blinding of investigators to group allocation was not performed. The paper reports TCR Vbeta CDR3 sequencing of some 140 peripheral blood samples: some 44 ophthalmopathy, fewer than 80 hyperthyroidism and approximately 17 progressor patients.

The V and J genes are TRBV7-8 and TRBJ2-1; tentative D gene TRBD2, with 5 bases matching. This material consisted of peripheral blood mononuclear cells (PBMCs), taken at new diagnosis, from a patient treated with antithyroid drugs. This TCR came from a woman aged 18-29 years with Graves disease. Donor details come from another sample of the same person, matched by shared clones. The nucleotide sequence is TGTGCCAGCAGCTTACGGGCGGGTTGGGATGAGCAGTTCTTC. Translated, this is CASSLRAGWDEQFF.